This T cell receptor beta chain is drawn from a study of T cells after yellow fever vaccination. The overall study: Where fractions had low cell numbers, libraries were prepared from them with the SMART-Seq v4 Ultra Low Input RNA kit.

General observations from the study: Reappearance after the booster was seen for most primary-vaccination clones, at 95% to 98% CD4 and about 90% CD8.

The V and J ends lost 6 bases and 6 bases, in that order; junction bases with no gene match: 7. This CDR3 comprises 14 residues. Per the germline V gene, CDR1 is MNHEY and CDR2 is SVGEGT. TCRdb itself ran the 5' RACE reads through MiXCR, one entry per CDR3 protein. The repertoire holds a few hundred thousand distinct CDR3 sequences, with approximately 12% as singletons. This clonotype has ten or more counts. The antigen remains undetermined. The sequence was collected from a man aged 18 to 30 who received the YFV17D yellow fever vaccine. The rearrangement links TRBV6-2 or TRBV6-3 to TRBJ2-4, with 8 bases matching TRBD1. Sequenced here: CD4+ T cells sorted from PBMCs, sampled 15 days after the yellow fever booster vaccination. CDR3 nucleotides: TGTGCCAGCAGATCGACAGGGGCGGTAAACATTCAGTACTTC. Its translation is CASRSTGAVNIQYF.